The source of this T cell receptor (beta chain) is a study of cytomegalovirus exposure and HLA in healthy donors. 13 Jbeta primers and 60 Vbeta primers were used for the PCR. Sequencing was performed with immunoSEQ multiplex PCR; in TCRdb, only in-frame clones are kept and a portion is missing. The sample shows about 200,000 clones, around 77% of them seen only once. This clone was detected only once. What it binds is unknown. Study-wide findings and caveats: 150 or so TCR beta chains were listed as cytomegalovirus-associated.

Germline-derived CDR1 and CDR2 are GTSNPN and SVGIG (reference sequence). The CDR3 has 14 residues. V lost 4 bases and J 0 bases, leaving 10 bases between the germline ends. The TCR sequence derives from a woman aged 25 to 45 in good health and CMV-seronegative. V gene TRBV30 combines with J gene TRBJ1-3; D remains unclear. The sample consisted of PBMCs. The CDR3 is CAWIHSTSGNTIYF. The DNA of the CDR3 is TGTGCCTGGATTCACAGCACCTCTGGAAACACCATATATTTT.